The entry that follows covers one T cell receptor beta chain sequence. Its target is not known. The investigators split CD4+ cells into a CD45RA+ naive subset and a CD45RA-negative memory subset. Measured with immunoSEQ multiplex PCR; TCRdb has only the in-frame clones, and not every one. Of under 1,900,000 clones listed, 97% to 99% are singletons. The germline V gene encodes CDR1 SGHVS and CDR2 FQNEAQ. The CDR3 loop spans 15 amino acids. V gave up 8 bases and J gave up 8 bases; unmatched junction bases: 16. These data belong to a study of shared clonotypes between healthy human individuals. Notes on the study in general: With several donors compared, approximately 5% of naive CD4 clonotypes were shared. Only blood underwent sampling, and tissue repertoires likely differ.

The specimen was naive CD4+ T cells sorted from blood. Subset given: CD45RA+ positively selected. The TCR comes from a man aged 25-45 years in good health. The gene calls are TRBV7-8 and TRBJ2-7; TRBD2 matches at 9 bases. The CDR3 loop is CASLSAGGSSGKQYF. The CDR3 region has the DNA TGTGCCAGCCTTTCAGCGGGAGGTTCTTCAGGAAAGCAGTACTTC.